This T cell receptor beta chain was sequenced for a study of blood T cell repertoires in COVID-19. In the study overall: Samples of COVID-19 (acute and convalescent) were obtained from the United States, Italy and Spain. T cells, B-cell-depleted T cells, or PBMCs supplied cDNA or gDNA.

Trimming shortened V by 4 bases and J by 5 bases, and 15 bases separated the two germline ends. CDR1 is SEHNR, CDR2 FQNEAQ, per germline (reference sequence). This CDR3 is 15 amino acids long. Authors' processing steps: It was from reference gene primer amplification that nucleated cell counts were estimated. Profiled with immunoSEQ multiplex PCR; TCRdb holds only in-frame clones, not every one. That table is the source of V, J and clone size, and D and trimming were worked out from the DNA. The sample has roughly 220,000 clones, more than 80% seen once. The sequence was obtained from a man younger than 40 who had recovered from COVID-19. The sample was peripheral blood. This chain connects TRBV7-9 to TRBJ2-1, with D possibly TRBD1 on 7 matching bases. DNA of the CDR3: TGTGCCAGCAGCTCTCGCGGGACAGCCGACAATGAGCAGTTCTTC. Translating gives CASSSRGTADNEQFF.